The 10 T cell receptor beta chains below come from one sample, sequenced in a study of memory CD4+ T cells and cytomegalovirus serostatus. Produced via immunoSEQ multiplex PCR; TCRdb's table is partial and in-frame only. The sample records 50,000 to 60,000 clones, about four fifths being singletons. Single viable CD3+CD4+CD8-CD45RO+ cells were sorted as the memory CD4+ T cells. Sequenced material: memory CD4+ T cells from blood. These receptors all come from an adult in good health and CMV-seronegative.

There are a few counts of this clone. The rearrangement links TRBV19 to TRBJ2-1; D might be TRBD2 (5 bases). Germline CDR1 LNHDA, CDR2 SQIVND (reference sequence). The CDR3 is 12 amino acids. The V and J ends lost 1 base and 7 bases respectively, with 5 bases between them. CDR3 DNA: TGTGCCAGTAGTATAGGAGGGAATGAGCAGTTCTTC. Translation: CASSIGGNEQFF.

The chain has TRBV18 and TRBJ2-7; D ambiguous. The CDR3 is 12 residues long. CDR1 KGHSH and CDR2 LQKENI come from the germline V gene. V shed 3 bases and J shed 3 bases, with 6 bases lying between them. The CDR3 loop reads CASSPDHYEQYF. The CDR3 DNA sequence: TGTGCCAGCTCACCCGATCACTACGAGCAGTACTTC.

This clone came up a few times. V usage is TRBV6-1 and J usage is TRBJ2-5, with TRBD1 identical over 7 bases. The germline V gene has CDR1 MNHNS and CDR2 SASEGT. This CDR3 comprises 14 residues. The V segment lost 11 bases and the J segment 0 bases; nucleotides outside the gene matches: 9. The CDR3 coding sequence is TGTGCCCTCAGAGGGGGCTTAAACCAAGAGACCCAGTACTTC. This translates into CALRGGLNQETQYF.

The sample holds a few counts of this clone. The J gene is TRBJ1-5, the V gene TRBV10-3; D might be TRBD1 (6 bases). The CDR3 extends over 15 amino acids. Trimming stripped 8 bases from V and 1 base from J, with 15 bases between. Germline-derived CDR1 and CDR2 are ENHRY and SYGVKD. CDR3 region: CAISSGAESNQPQHF. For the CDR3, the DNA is TGTGCCATCTCGTCAGGGGCGGAGAGCAATCAGCCCCAGCATTTT.

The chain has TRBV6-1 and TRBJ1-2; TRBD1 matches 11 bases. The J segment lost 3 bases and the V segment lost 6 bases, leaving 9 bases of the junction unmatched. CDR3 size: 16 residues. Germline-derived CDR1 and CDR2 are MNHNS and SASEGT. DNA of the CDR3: TGTGCCAGCAGGGAACGGGACAGGGGGACGGACTATGGCTACACCTTC. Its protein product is CASRERDRGTDYGYTF.

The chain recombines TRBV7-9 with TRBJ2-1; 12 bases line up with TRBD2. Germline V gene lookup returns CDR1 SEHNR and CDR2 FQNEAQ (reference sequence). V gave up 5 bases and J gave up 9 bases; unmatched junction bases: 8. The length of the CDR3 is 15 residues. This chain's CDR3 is CASSASGGAGLEQFF. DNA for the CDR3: TGTGCCAGCAGCGCTAGCGGGGGGGCCGGCCTTGAGCAGTTCTTC.

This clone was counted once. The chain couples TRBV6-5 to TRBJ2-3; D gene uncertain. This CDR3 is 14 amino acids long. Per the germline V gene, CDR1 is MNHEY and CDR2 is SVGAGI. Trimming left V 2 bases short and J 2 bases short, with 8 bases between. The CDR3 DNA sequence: TGTGCCAGCAGTTACGGGTCTGACACAGATACGCAGTATTTT. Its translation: CASSYGSDTDTQYF.

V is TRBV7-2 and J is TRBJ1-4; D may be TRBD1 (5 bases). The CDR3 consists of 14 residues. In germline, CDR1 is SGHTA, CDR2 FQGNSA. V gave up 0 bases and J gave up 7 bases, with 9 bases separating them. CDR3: CASSLASGSEKLFF. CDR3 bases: TGTGCCAGCAGCTTAGCGTCAGGGAGTGAAAAACTGTTTTTT.

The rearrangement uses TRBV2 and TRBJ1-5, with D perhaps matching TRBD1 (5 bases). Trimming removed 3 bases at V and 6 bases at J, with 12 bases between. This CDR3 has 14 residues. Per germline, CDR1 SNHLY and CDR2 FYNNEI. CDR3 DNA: TGTGCCAGCAGTGACGGAGGGGTCGGTCAGCCCCAGCATTTT. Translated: CASSDGGVGQPQHF.

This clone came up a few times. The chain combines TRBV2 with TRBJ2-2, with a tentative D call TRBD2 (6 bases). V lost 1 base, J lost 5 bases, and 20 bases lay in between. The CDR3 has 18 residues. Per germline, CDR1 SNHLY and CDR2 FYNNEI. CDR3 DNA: TGTGCCAGCAGTGAAGTAGGGACTGGGTCGGTCGGGACCGGGGAGCTGTTTTTT. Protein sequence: CASSEVGTGSVGTGELFF. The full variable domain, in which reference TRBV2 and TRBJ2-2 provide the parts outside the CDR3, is EPEVTQTPSHQVTQMGQEVILRCVPISNHLYFYWYRQILGQKVEFLVSFYNNEISEKSEIFDDQFSVERPDGSNFTLKIRSTKLEDSAMYFCASSEVGTGSVGTGELFFGEGSRLTVL.